Sequencing of this T cell receptor (beta chain) was carried out in a study of graft-versus-host responses after intestinal transplantation. Using immunoSEQ multiplex PCR, the repertoire was profiled, and TCRdb retains in-frame clones only, with some absent. In the table there are approximately 16,000 clones, roughly 68% of which are singletons. CDR1 is LGHNA, CDR2 YSLEER, per germline. V lost 2 bases to trimming and J lost 3 bases; unmatched junction nucleotides: 4. There are 16 residues in the CDR3. Processing released intraepithelial and lamina propria lymphocytes from the graft tissue. This clone is a singleton in its sample.

The material sequenced was ileum tissue, taken 700 to 800 days after intestinal transplantation. The sequence was obtained from a human patient who received an intestinal transplant, so some T cells may come from the graft donor. The chain couples TRBV4-3 to TRBJ2-1; 10 nucleotides align to TRBD1. The CDR3 bases are TGCGCCAGCAGCCAACGGACAGGGGGTAACTACAATGAGCAGTTCTTC. It translates to CASSQRTGGNYNEQFF.